The 14 T cell receptor beta chains in this list originate from one sample, sequenced in a study of CD8 T cells in Susac syndrome. Random hexamers primed reverse transcription of about 0.5 to 1 ug RNA. TCRdb reprocessed the immunoSEQ multiplex PCR reads via MiXCR and lists one record per CDR3 protein. The repertoire holds some 200,000 distinct CDR3 sequences, with 90% to 97% as singletons. The sample consisted of CD4+ T cells from PBMCs. The receptors originated from a human donor with Susac syndrome.

This chain connects TRBV4-1 to TRBJ2-4, with D perhaps given as TRBD1 or TRBD2 (5 bases each). The germline V and J ends were trimmed by 1 base and 9 bases, with 7 bases remaining between them. CDR1 and CDR2 (germline): MGHRA, YSYEKL. CDR3 length: 12 amino acids. The CDR3 sequence is CASSQGDPIQYF. CDR3 DNA: TGCGCCAGCAGCCAAGGGGACCCCATTCAGTACTTC.

This clonotype was observed once. V is TRBV3-1 and J is TRBJ2-1; 7 bases match TRBD2. Germline-derived CDR1 and CDR2 are LGHDT and YNNKEL (reference sequence). With V trimmed by 0 bases and J by 6 bases, 2 bases remained unmatched. The CDR3 contains 14 residues. CDR3 sequence (DNA): TGTGCCAGCAGCCAAGATCTAGCGGCCAATGAGCAGTTCTTC. Amino acids: CASSQDLAANEQFF.

The chain joins TRBV2 to TRBJ1-5; perhaps TRBD1 as D (5 bases). CDR3 length: 12 amino acids. Looked up from germline, CDR1 is SNHLY and CDR2 is FYNNEI. V lost 10 bases, J lost 3 bases, and 10 bases lay in between. The CDR3 DNA reads TGTGCCACCAGACAGTCCAATCAGCCCCAGCATTTT. It translates to CATRQSNQPQHF.

The chain carries TRBV5-1 and TRBJ2-7; D is tentatively TRBD1 or TRBD2 (5 bases each). Germline V gene lookup returns CDR1 SGHRS and CDR2 YFSETQ. This CDR3 is 12 amino acids long. Trimming shortened V by 7 bases and J by 6 bases, and 14 bases separated the two germline ends. CDR3 amino acids: CASGTQGFEQYF. CDR3 sequence (DNA): TGCGCCAGCGGGACCCAGGGTTTCGAGCAGTACTTC.

The chain combines TRBV10-3 with TRBJ1-1, with D hard to call. Trimming stripped 8 bases from V and 5 bases from J, with 12 bases between. The CDR3 covers 12 residues. Germline-derived CDR1 and CDR2 are ENHRY and SYGVKD. Written as DNA, the CDR3 is TGTGCCATCGCCGGGGAGCGGACTGAAGCTTTCTTT. Encoded protein: CAIAGERTEAFF.

V and J are TRBV29-1 and TRBJ2-1; TRBD2 might be the D (6 bases). CDR1 is SQVTM and CDR2 is ANQGSEA in the germline V gene. This CDR3 is 12 amino acids long. The V and J ends lost 3 bases and 8 bases respectively, with 11 bases between them. The CDR3, as DNA: TGCAGCGTTGAGGCTAGCGCGGATGAGCAGTTCTTC. Amino acids: CSVEASADEQFF.

This rearrangement joins TRBV9 to TRBJ2-7, with D possibly matching TRBD2 (6 bases). The germline gives CDR1 SGDLS, CDR2 YYNGEE. V was pared by 1 base and J by 2 bases, with 10 bases between. The CDR3 totals 14 residues. The CDR3 sequence: CASSVTGEAYEQYF. CDR3 in DNA: TGTGCCAGCAGCGTAACGGGGGAAGCCTACGAGCAGTACTTC.

The rearrangement joins TRBV4-1 to TRBJ2-1; no reliable D call. The V end lost 4 bases, the J end lost 6 bases, and 16 bases lay between the germline ends. CDR1 and CDR2 (germline): MGHRA, YSYEKL. The length of the CDR3 is 15 residues. CDR3 region: CASSRRAEAANEQFF. The CDR3 DNA reads as TGCGCCAGCAGCCGTAGGGCCGAGGCCGCCAATGAGCAGTTCTTC.

V usage is TRBV6-6 and J usage is TRBJ1-2; maybe TRBD1 (5 bases). The CDR3 extends over 16 amino acids. V lost 0 bases to trimming and J lost 2 bases, with 13 bases between them. CDR1 and CDR2 (germline): MNHNY, SVGAGI (reference sequence). The CDR3 DNA follows: TGTGCCAGCAGTTACTCGCAGAGAGACAGCAACTATGGCTACACCTTC. Amino acid sequence: CASSYSQRDSNYGYTF.

V and J are TRBV5-4 and TRBJ2-6; tentatively, D is TRBD2 (5 bases). Per germline, CDR1 SGHNT and CDR2 YYREEE (reference sequence). This CDR3 contains 15 residues. Trimming cost V 4 bases and J 4 bases, with 12 bases left between them. The chain's CDR3 is CASSPGGPGANVLTF. The CDR3 DNA sequence: TGTGCCAGCAGCCCAGGAGGTCCCGGGGCCAACGTCCTGACTTTC.

This CDR3 is CSVEDLDEQFF. The CDR3 DNA follows: TGCAGCGTTGAAGATCTTGATGAGCAGTTCTTC. V and J are TRBV29-1 and TRBJ2-1; D is unresolved. The V and J ends lost 0 bases and 8 bases respectively, with 5 bases between them. The CDR3 totals 11 residues. Germline CDR1 SQVTM, CDR2 ANQGSEA.

The chain combines TRBV15 with TRBJ1-2; D is perhaps TRBD1 (5 bases). Trimming stripped 5 bases from V and 6 bases from J, with 13 bases between. CDR3 length equals 13 residues. Germline values: CDR1 LNHNV, CDR2 YYDKDF (reference sequence). CDR3 sequence: CATSGTSRDGYTF. The DNA of the CDR3 is TGTGCCACCAGCGGGACCAGCAGAGATGGCTACACCTTC.

The V call is TRBV27, the J call TRBJ1-1; D call uncertain. The CDR3 covers 11 residues. Germline CDR1 and CDR2: MNHEY and SMNVEV (reference sequence). The CDR3, as DNA: TGTGCGACATGGTGGAACACTGAAGCTTTCTTT. This translates into CATWWNTEAFF.

This clonotype was seen a few times. The chain has TRBV30 and TRBJ1-6; D is perhaps TRBD1 (6 bases). V dropped 3 bases and J dropped 5 bases, with 11 bases sitting between them. The CDR3 contains 14 residues. Germline lookup yields CDR1 GTSNPN and CDR2 SVGIG (reference sequence). The CDR3 spells CAWRTGGNNSPLHF. CDR3 DNA: TGTGCCTGGAGGACAGGTGGTAATAATTCACCCCTCCACTTT. Full variable domain (missing parts from reference TRBV30 and TRBJ1-6): SQTIHQWPATLVQPVGSPLSLECTVEGTSNPNLYWYRQAAGRGLQLLFYSVGIGQISSEVPQNLSASRPQDRQFILSSKKLLLSDSGFYLCAWRTGGNNSPLHFGNGTRLTVT.